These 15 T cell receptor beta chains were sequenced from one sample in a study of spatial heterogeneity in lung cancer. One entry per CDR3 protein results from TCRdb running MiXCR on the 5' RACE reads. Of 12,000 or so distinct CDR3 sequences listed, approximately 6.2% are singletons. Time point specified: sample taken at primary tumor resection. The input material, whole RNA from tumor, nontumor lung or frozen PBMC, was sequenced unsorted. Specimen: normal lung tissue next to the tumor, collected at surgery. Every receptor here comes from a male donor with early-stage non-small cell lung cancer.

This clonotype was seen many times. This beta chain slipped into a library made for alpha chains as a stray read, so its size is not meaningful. The CDR3 DNA reads as TGCGCCAGCAGCGGTATAGCGGGGTCTACGGATGAGCAGTTCTTC. Translating it yields CASSGIAGSTDEQFF. The rearrangement links TRBV5-1 to TRBJ2-1, with 8 bases aligning to TRBD2. After removal of 4 bases from V and 8 bases from J, the junction contained 11 bases not matched to a gene. CDR1 and CDR2 from the germline V gene are SGHRS and YFSETQ. This CDR3 contains 15 residues.

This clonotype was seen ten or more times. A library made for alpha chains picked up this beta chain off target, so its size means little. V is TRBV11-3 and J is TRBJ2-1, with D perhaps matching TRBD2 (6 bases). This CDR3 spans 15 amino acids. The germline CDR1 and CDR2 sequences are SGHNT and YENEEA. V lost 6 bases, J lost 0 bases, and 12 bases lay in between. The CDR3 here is CASSPDGSSYNEQFF. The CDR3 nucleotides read TGTGCCAGCAGTCCGGACGGGAGCTCCTACAATGAGCAGTTCTTC. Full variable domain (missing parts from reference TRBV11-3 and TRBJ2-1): EAGVVQSPRYKIIEKKQPVAFWCNPISGHNTLYWYLQNLGQGPELLIRYENEEAVDDSQLPKDRFSAERLKGVDSTLKIQPAELGDSAVYLCASSPDGSSYNEQFFGPGTRLTVL.

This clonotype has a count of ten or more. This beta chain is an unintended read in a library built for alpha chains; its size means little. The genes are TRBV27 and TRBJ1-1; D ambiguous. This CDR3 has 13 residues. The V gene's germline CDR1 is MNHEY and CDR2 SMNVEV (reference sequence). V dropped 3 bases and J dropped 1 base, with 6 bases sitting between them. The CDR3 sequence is CASSLQRNTEAFF. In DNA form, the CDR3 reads TGTGCCAGCAGTTTGCAGCGGAACACTGAAGCTTTCTTT.

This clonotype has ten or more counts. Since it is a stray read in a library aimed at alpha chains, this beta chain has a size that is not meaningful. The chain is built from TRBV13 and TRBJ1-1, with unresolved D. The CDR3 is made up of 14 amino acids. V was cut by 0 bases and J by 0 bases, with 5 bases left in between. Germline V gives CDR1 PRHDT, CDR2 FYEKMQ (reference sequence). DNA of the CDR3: TGTGCCAGCAGCTTAGGGGGTATGAACACTGAAGCTTTCTTT. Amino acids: CASSLGGMNTEAFF.

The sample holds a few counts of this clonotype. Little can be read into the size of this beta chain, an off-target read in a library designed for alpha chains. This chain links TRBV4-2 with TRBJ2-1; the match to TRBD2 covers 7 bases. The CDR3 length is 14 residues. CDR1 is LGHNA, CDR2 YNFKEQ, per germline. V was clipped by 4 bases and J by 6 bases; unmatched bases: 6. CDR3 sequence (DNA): TGTGCCAGCAGCCCTCTAGCGGTCCCCAATGAGCAGTTCTTC. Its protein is CASSPLAVPNEQFF.

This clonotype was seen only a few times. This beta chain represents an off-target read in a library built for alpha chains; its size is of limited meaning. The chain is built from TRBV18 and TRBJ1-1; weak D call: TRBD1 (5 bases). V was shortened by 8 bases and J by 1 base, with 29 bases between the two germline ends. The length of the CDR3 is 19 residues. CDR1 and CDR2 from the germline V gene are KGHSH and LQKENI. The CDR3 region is CASRSGVALLSGSNTEAFF. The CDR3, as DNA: TGTGCCAGCCGATCCGGCGTGGCGTTGTTATCAGGGTCGAACACTGAAGCTTTCTTT.

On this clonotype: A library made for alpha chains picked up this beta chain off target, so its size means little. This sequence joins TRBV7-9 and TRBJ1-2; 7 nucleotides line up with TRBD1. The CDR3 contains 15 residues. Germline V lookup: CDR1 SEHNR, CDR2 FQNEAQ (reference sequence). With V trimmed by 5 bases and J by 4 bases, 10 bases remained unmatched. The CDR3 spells CASSPRQGTGYGYTF. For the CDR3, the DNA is TGTGCCAGCAGCCCACGACAGGGTACGGGCTATGGCTACACCTTC.

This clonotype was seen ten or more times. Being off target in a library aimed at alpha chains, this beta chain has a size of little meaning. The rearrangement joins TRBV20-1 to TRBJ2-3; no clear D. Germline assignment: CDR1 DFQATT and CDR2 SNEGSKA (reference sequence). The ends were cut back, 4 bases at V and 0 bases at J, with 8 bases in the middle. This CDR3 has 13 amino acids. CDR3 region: CSAIHSSTDTQYF. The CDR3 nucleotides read TGCAGTGCTATCCACAGTAGCACAGATACGCAGTATTTT.

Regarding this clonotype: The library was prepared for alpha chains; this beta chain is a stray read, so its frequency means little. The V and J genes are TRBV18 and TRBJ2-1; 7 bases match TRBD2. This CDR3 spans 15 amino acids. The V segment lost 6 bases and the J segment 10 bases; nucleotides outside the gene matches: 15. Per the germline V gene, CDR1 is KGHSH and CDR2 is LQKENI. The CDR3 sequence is CASSPFLMGGDEQFF. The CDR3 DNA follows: TGTGCCAGCTCCCCATTCCTCATGGGGGGGGACGAGCAGTTCTTC.

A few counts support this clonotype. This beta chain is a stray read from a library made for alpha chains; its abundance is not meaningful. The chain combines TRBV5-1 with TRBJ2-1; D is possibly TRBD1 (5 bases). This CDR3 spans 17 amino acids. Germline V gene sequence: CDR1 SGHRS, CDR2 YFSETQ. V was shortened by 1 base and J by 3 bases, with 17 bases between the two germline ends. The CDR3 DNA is TGCGCCAGCAGCTTGCTAGGCGGCAGGGCCCTCTACAATGAGCAGTTCTTC. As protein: CASSLLGGRALYNEQFF.

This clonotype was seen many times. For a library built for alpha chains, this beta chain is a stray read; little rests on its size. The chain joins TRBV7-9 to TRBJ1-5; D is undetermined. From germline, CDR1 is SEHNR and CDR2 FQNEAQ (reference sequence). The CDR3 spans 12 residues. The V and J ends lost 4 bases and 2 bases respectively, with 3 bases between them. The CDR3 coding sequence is TGTGCCAGCAGCTGGGGCAATCAGCCCCAGCATTTT. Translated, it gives CASSWGNQPQHF. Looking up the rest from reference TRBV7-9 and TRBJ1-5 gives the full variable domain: DTGVSQNPRHKITKRGQNVTFRCDPISEHNRLYWYRQTLGQGPEFLTYFQNEAQLEKSRLLSDRFSAERPKGSFSTLEIQRTEQGDSAMYLCASSWGNQPQHFGDGTRLSIL.

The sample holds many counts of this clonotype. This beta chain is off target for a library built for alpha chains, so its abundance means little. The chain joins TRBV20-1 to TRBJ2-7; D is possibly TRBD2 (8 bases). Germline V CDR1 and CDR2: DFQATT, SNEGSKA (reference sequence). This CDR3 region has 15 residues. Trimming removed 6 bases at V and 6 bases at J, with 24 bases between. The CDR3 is CSAATDRDLAGEQYF. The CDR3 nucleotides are TGCAGTGCCGCGACCGACAGGGACCTAGCGGGCGAGCAGTACTTC.

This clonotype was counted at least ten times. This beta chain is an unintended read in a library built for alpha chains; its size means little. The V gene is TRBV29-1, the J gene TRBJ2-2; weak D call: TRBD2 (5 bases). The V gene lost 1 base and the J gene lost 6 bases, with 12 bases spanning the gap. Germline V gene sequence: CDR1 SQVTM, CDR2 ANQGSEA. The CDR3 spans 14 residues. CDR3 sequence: CSVEVDGVAGELFF. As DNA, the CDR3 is TGCAGCGTTGAAGTCGACGGGGTGGCCGGGGAGCTGTTTTTT.

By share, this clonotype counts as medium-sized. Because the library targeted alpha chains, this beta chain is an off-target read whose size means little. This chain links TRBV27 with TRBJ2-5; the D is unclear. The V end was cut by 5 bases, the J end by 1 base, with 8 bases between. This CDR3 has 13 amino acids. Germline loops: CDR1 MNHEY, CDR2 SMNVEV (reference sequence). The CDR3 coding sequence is TGTGCCAGCAGTCGGAACAGCCAAGAGACCCAGTACTTC. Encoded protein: CASSRNSQETQYF.

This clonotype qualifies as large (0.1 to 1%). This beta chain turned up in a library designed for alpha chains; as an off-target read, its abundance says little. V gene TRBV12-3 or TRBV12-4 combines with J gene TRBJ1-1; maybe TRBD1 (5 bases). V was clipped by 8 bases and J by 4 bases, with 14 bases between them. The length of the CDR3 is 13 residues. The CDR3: CASRRGEGTEAFF. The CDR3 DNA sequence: TGTGCCAGCCGTCGAGGGGAGGGCACTGAAGCTTTCTTT.